This TCR beta chain emerged from a study of blood T cell repertoires in COVID-19. Study as a whole: Collection of acute and convalescent COVID-19 samples took place in the United States, Italy and Spain. Nucleic acid was either cDNA or gDNA, and it came from T cells, B-cell-depleted T cells, or PBMCs.

Trimming removed 0 bases from V and 2 bases from J, with 11 bases in between. Per germline, CDR1 SGHAT and CDR2 FQNNGV. The CDR3 extends over 15 amino acids. In the study's own analysis: From reference gene primer amplification, estimates of nucleated cell counts were derived. Generated by immunoSEQ multiplex PCR, the TCRdb table keeps only in-frame clones and is missing some. V and J calls and clone size are those listed in that table; D and trimming were worked out from the DNA. Of some 260,000 clones in the sample, 60% to 75% were seen once. The sequenced sample consisted of peripheral blood. The sequence came from a woman older than 75 with acute or convalescent COVID-19. This sequence joins TRBV11-2 and TRBJ2-7; tentative D call: TRBD1 (6 bases). The DNA for the CDR3 is TGTGCCAGCAGCTTAGATAGGGGGACGCCCTACGAGCAGTACTTC. Translating gives CASSLDRGTPYEQYF.